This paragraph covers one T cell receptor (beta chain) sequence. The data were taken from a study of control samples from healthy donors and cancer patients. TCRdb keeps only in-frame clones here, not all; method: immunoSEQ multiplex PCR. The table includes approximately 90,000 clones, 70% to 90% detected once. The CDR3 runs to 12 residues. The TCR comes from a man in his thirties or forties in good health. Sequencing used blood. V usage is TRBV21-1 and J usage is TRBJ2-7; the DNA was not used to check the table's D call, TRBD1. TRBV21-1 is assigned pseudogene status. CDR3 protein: CATATGVYEQYF. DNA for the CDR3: TGTGCCACCGCGACAGGGGTATACGAGCAGTACTTC.